This passage covers 5 T cell receptor beta chains from one sample sequenced in a study of T cells in Graves' hyperthyroidism and ophthalmopathy. TCR beta CDR3 regions were amplified from RNA transcripts. The HTBI primer set drove a first-round RT-PCR of the TCR CDR3. TCRdb processed the multiplex PCR reads anew with MiXCR; each CDR3 protein has one entry. The repertoire holds some 690,000 distinct CDR3 sequences, with 17% as singletons. The sequenced material came from blood. The receptors originated from a man in his fifties with Graves' hyperthyroidism.

The chain joins TRBV12-3 or TRBV12-4 to TRBJ2-7; TRBD1 aligns across 7 bases. This CDR3 spans 15 amino acids. Trimming cost V 4 bases and J 2 bases; bases outside gene matches: 8. The CDR3 DNA reads as TGTGCCAGCAGTTCCGGGACAGCCTTTCCCTACGAGCAGTACTTC. Protein sequence: CASSSGTAFPYEQYF.

This clonotype appeared many times. The genes are TRBV20-1 and TRBJ1-5; perhaps TRBD1 as D (5 bases). V was clipped by 7 bases and J by 2 bases, with 15 bases between them. CDR3 length: 14 residues. From germline, CDR1 is DFQATT and CDR2 SNEGSKA (reference sequence). CDR3 sequence: CSGERGSGNQPQHF. The CDR3 coding sequence is TGCAGTGGAGAGAGGGGCAGCGGCAATCAGCCCCAGCATTTT.

In its sample, this clonotype was seen many times. V and J are TRBV28 and TRBJ2-2; TRBD2 matches at 7 bases. Germline V gene data show CDR1 as MDHEN and CDR2 as SYDVKM. After removal of 3 bases from V and 2 bases from J, the junction contained 9 bases not matched to a gene. This CDR3 spans 17 amino acids. DNA for the CDR3: TGTGCCAGCAGTTTCCTTCCCAAGCGGGGAAACACCGGGGAGCTGTTTTTT. Amino acids: CASSFLPKRGNTGELFF.

This clonotype was detected many times. This chain connects TRBV24-1 to TRBJ1-4; D is ambiguous. This CDR3 comprises 15 residues. Germline assignment: CDR1 KGHDR and CDR2 SFDVKD. V gave up 6 bases and J gave up 0 bases, with 10 bases separating them. The CDR3 DNA is TGTGCCACCAGTCTAAACGGAGCAACTAATGAAAAACTGTTTTTT. Its protein product is CATSLNGATNEKLFF.

This clonotype was counted many times. The V and J genes are TRBV28 and TRBJ1-1; TRBD1 might be the D (5 bases). The V and J ends lost 6 bases and 1 base respectively, with 15 bases between them. Germline CDR1 and CDR2: MDHEN and SYDVKM. The CDR3 covers 15 residues. The CDR3 DNA sequence: TGTGCCAGCAGACCTACGGGACGGCCGAACACTGAAGCTTTCTTT. This encodes CASRPTGRPNTEAFF.